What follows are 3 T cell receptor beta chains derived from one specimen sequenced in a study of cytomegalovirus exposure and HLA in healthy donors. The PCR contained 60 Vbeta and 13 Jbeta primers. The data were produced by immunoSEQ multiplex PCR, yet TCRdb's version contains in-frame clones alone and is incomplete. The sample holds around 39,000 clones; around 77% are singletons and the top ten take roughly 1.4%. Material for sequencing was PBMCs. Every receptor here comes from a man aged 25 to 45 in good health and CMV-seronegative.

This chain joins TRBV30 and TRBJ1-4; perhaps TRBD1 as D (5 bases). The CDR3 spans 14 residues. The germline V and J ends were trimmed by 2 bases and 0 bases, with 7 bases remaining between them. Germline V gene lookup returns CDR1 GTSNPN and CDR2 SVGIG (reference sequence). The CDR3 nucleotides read TGTGCCTGGAGTAAGACAGCAACTAATGAAAAACTGTTTTTT. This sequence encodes CAWSKTATNEKLFF. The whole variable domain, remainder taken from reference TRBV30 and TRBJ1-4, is SQTIHQWPATLVQPVGSPLSLECTVEGTSNPNLYWYRQAAGRGLQLLFYSVGIGQISSEVPQNLSASRPQDRQFILSSKKLLLSDSGFYLCAWSKTATNEKLFFGSGTQLSVL.

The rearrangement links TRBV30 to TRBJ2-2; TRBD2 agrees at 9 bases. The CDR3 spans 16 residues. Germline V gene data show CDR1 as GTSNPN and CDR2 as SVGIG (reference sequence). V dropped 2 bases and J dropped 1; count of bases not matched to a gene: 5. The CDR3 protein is CAWSRTTSGNTGELFF. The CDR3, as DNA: TGTGCCTGGAGTCGAACGACTAGCGGGAACACCGGGGAGCTGTTTTTT.

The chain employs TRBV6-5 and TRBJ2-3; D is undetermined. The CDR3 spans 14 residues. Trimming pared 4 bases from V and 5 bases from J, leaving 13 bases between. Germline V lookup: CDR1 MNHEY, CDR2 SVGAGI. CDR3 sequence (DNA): TGTGCCAGCAGTTTTCAGCGCCATCAAGATACGCAGTATTTT. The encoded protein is CASSFQRHQDTQYF.